Listed below are T cell receptor beta chains from one sample, sequenced in a study of blood T cell repertoires in COVID-19. Assay used: immunoSEQ multiplex PCR; TCRdb lists only in-frame clones, some missing. The table has fewer than 110,000 clones, 85% to 95% seen once; the top ten hold roughly 1.2%. Sequencing was carried out using peripheral blood. The receptors were gathered from a woman in her twenties or thirties with acute or convalescent COVID-19. The conserved cysteine and the conserved F or W are not part of the CDR3 here. The order of the fields is J gene, V gene, CDR3 protein.

J gene: TRBJ2-1; V gene: TRBV3-1/TRBV3-2; CDR3 protein: ASSQDPPGAGGAEQF
J gene: TRBJ2-1; V gene: TRBV4-3; CDR3 protein: ASSQGRSGIPSSYNEQF
J gene: TRBJ2-3; V gene: TRBV30; CDR3 protein: AWGFRRTQY
J gene: TRBJ1-3; V gene: TRBV24-1; CDR3 protein: ATSEQGGNTIY
J gene: TRBJ1-1; V gene: TRBV28; CDR3 protein: ASSFHAGGGTEAF
J gene: TRBJ2-6; V gene: TRBV11-1; CDR3 protein: ASSTRAGANVLT
J gene: TRBJ1-6; V gene: TRBV6-5; CDR3 protein: ASRRGDSPLH
J gene: TRBJ1-6; V gene: TRBV13; CDR3 protein: ASSLLAGGIRSPLH
J gene: TRBJ1-2; V gene: TRBV28; CDR3 protein: ASSFRTGGSYGYT
J gene: TRBJ1-3; V gene: TRBV24-1; CDR3 protein: ATNGTGVGNTIY
J gene: TRBJ2-7; V gene: TRBV19; CDR3 protein: ASSPPVSGNTEQY
J gene: TRBJ2-1; V gene: TRBV2; CDR3 protein: ASTLGSSGGGYEQF
J gene: TRBJ1-2; V gene: TRBV4-1; CDR3 protein: ASGWSPKDRGRVYGYT
J gene: TRBJ1-2; V gene: TRBV27; CDR3 protein: ASSFTNYGYT
J gene: TRBJ1-2; V gene: TRBV30; CDR3 protein: AWSPIRGLGGYT